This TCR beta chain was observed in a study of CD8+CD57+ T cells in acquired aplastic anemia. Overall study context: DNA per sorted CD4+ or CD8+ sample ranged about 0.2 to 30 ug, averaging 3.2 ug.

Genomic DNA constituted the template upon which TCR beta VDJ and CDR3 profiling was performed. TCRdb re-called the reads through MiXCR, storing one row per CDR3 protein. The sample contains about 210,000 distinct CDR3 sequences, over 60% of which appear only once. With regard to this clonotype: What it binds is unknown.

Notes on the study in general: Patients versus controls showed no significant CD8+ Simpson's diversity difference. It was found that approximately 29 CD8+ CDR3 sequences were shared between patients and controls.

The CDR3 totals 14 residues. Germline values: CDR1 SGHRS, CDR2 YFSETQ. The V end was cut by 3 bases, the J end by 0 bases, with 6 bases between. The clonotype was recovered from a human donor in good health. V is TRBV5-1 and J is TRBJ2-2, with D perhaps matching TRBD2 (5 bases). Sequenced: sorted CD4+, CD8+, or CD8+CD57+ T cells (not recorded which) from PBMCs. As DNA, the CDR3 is TGCGCCAGCAGCTCCGGGACGAACACCGGGGAGCTGTTTTTT. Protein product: CASSSGTNTGELFF. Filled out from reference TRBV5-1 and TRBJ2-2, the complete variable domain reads KAGVTQTPRYLIKTRGQQVTLSCSPISGHRSVSWYQQTPGQGLQFLFEYFSETQRNKGNFPGRFSGRQFSNSRSEMNVSTLELGDSALYLCASSSGTNTGELFFGEGSRLTVL.